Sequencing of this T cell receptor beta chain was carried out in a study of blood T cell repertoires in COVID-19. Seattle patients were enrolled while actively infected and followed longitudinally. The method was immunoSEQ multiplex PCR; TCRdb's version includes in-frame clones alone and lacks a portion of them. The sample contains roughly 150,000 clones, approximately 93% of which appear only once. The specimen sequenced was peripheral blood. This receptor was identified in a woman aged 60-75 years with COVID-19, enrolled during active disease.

The CDR3 protein is CASSFRDTEAFF. In DNA form, the CDR3 reads TGTGCCAGCAGCTTCAGGGACACTGAAGCTTTCTTT. The chain employs TRBV7-9 and TRBJ1-1, with D maybe TRBD1 (5 bases). V was clipped by 3 bases and J by 3 bases, with 5 bases between them. Germline values: CDR1 SEHNR, CDR2 FQNEAQ (reference sequence). This CDR3 has 12 amino acids.